This TCR beta chain was profiled in a study of type 1 regulatory T cells. About the study: T-allo10 is an in vitro-generated, Tr1-enriched CD4 T cell product specific for alloantigen.

For this clonotype: The antigen is undetermined.

V was clipped by 0 bases and J by 4 bases, with 16 bases between them. The CDR3 is 17 residues long. The germline V gene has CDR1 SGHNT and CDR2 YENEEA. TCRdb re-called the reads through MiXCR, storing one row per CDR3 protein. The data contain roughly 71,000 distinct CDR3 sequences, around 57% of them singletons. The chain is built from TRBV11-3 and TRBJ2-1; D may correspond to TRBD1 or TRBD2 (5 bases each). The source material was cultured T cells, either the whole culture or a sorted T cell fraction (not recorded which). Subset: Tr1-enriched cell product generated in vitro against host alloantigens. The receptor comes from a human donor in good health. Written as DNA, the CDR3 is TGTGCCAGCAGCTTAGAATCAGGGCTAGCTGGATACAATGAGCAGTTCTTC. This encodes CASSLESGLAGYNEQFF.